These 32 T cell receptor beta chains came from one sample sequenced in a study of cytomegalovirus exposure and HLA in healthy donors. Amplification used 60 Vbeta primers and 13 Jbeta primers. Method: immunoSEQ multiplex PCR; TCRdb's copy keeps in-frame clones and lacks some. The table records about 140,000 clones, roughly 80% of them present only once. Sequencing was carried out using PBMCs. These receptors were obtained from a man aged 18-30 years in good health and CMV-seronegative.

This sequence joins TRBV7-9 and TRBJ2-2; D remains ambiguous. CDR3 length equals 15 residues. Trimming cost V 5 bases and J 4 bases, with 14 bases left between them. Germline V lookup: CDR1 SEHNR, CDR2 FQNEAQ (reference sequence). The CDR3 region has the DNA TGTGCCAGCAGCGAGGTCCCCTTACCCACCGGGGAGCTGTTTTTT. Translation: CASSEVPLPTGELFF.

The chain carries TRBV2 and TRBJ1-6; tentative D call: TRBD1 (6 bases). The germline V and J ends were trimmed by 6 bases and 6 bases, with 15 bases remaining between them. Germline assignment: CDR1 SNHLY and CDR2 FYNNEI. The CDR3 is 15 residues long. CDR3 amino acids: CASSPGQRFNSPLHF. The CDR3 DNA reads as TGTGCCAGCAGCCCTGGACAGAGATTTAATTCACCCCTCCACTTT.

The chain's CDR3 is CATSSRQGRTEAFF. CDR3 nucleotides: TGTGCCACCAGCAGTAGACAGGGGAGGACTGAAGCTTTCTTT. The chain carries TRBV15 and TRBJ1-1; 8 bases agree with TRBD1. Germline lookup yields CDR1 LNHNV and CDR2 YYDKDF (reference sequence). Trimming removed 3 bases from V and 5 bases from J; junction bases left unmatched: 5. The CDR3 runs to 14 residues.

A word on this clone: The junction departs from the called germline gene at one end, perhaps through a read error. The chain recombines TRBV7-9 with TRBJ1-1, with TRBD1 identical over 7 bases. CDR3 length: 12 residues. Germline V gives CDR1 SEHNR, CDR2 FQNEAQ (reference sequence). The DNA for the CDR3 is TGTTCCAGCACCGATTCGACAGGGCAGGCTTTCTTT. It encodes CSSTDSTGQAFF.

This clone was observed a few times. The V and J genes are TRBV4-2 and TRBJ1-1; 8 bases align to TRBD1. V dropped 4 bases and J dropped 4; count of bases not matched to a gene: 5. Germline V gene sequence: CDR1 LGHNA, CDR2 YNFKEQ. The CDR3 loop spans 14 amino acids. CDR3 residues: CASSRDTGGTEAFF. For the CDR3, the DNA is TGTGCCAGCAGCCGAGACACAGGGGGCACTGAAGCTTTCTTT.

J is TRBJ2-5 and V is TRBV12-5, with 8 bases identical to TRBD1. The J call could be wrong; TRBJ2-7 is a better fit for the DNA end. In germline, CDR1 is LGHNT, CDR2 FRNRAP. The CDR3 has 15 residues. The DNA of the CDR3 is TGTGCTAGTGGTCCTAACACAGGGGGCTCCTACGAGCAGTACTTC. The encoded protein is CASGPNTGGSYEQYF.

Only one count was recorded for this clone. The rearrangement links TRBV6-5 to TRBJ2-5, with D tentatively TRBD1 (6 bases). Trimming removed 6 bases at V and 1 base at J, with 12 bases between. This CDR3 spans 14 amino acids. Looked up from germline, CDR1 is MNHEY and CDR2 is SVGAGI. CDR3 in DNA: TGTGCCAGCAGCCCTGGACAGATCCAAGAGACCCAGTACTTC. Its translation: CASSPGQIQETQYF.

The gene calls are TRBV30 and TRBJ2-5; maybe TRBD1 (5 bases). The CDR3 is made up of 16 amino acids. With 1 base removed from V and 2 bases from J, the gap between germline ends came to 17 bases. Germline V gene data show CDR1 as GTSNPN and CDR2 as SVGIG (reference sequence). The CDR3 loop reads CAWSEGVAPLQETQYF. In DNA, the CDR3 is TGTGCCTGGAGTGAAGGGGTAGCCCCTCTACAAGAGACCCAGTACTTC.

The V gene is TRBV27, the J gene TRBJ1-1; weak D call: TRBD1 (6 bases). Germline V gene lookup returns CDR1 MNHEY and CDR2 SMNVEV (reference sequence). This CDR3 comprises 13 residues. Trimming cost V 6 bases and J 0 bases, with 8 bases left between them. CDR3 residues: CASRGAMNTEAFF. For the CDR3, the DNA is TGTGCCAGCAGGGGGGCTATGAACACTGAAGCTTTCTTT.

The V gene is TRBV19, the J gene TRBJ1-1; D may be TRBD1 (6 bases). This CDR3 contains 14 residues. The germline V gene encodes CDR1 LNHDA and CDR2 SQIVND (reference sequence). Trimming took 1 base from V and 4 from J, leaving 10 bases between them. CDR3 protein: CASSIGPGVTEAFF. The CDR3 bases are TGTGCCAGTAGTATAGGTCCAGGGGTCACTGAAGCTTTCTTT. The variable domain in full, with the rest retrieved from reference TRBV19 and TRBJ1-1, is DGGITQSPKYLFRKEGQNVTLSCEQNLNHDAMYWYRQDPGQGLRLIYYSQIVNDFQKGDIAEGYSVSREKKESFPLTVTSAQKNPTAFYLCASSIGPGVTEAFFGQGTRLTVV.

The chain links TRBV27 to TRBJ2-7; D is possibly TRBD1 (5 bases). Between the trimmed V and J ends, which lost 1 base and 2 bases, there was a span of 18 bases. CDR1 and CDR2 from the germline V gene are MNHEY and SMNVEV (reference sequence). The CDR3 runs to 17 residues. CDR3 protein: CASSLYYPDKGAYEQYF. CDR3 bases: TGTGCCAGCAGTTTATATTATCCGGACAAAGGAGCCTACGAGCAGTACTTC.

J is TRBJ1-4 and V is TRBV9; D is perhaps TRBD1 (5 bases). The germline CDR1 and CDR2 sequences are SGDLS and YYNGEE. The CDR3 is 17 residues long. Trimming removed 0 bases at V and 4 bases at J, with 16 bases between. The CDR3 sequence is CASSVGQGGVGNEKLFF. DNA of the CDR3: TGTGCCAGCAGCGTAGGGCAGGGAGGGGTGGGTAATGAAAAACTGTTTTTT.

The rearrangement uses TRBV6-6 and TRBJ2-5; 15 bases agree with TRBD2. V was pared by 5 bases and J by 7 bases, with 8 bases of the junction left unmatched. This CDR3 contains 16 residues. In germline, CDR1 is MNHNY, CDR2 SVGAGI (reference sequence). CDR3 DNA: TGTGCCAGCAGTACCCGGACTAGCGGGGGGGCAGCGACCCAGTACTTC. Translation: CASSTRTSGGAATQYF.

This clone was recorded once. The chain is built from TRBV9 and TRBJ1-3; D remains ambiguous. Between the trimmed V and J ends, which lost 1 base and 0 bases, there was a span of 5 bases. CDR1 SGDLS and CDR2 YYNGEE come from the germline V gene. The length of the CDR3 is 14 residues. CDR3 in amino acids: CASSVFSSGNTIYF. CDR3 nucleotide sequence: TGTGCCAGCAGCGTATTCAGCTCTGGAAACACCATATATTTT. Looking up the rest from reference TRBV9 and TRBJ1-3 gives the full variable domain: DSGVTQTPKHLITATGQRVTLRCSPRSGDLSVYWYQQSLDQGLQFLIQYYNGEERAKGNILERFSAQQFPDLHSELNLSSLELGDSALYFCASSVFSSGNTIYFGEGSWLTVV.

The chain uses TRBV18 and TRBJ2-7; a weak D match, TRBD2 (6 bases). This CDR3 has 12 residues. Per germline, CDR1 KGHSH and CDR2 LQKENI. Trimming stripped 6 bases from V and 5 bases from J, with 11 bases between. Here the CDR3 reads CASSLGGHEQYF. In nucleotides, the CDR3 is TGTGCCAGCTCCCTCGGAGGGCACGAGCAGTACTTC.

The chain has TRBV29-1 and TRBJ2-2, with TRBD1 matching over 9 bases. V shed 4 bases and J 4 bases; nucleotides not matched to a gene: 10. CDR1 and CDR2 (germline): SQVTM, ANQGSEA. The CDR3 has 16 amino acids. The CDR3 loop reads CSVGDDRGVGTGELFF. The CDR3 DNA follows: TGCAGCGTTGGAGACGACAGGGGGGTGGGCACCGGGGAGCTGTTTTTT.

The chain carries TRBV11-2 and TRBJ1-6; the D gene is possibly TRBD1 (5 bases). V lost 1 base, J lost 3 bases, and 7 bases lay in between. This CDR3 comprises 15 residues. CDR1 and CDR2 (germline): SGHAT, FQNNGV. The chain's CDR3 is CASSLVGLYNSPLHF. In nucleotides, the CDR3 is TGTGCCAGCAGCTTAGTGGGACTCTATAATTCACCCCTCCACTTT. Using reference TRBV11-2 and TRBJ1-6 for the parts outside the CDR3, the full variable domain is EAGVAQSPRYKIIEKRQSVAFWCNPISGHATLYWYQQILGQGPKLLIQFQNNGVVDDSQLPKDRFSAERLKGVDSTLKIQPAKLEDSAVYLCASSLVGLYNSPLHFGNGTRLTVT.

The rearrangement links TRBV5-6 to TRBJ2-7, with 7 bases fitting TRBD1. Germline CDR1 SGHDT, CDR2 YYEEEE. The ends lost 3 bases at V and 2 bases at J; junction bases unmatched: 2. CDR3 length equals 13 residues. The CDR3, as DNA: TGTGCCAGCAGCTCGACAGGGACCTACGAGCAGTACTTC. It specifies CASSSTGTYEQYF.

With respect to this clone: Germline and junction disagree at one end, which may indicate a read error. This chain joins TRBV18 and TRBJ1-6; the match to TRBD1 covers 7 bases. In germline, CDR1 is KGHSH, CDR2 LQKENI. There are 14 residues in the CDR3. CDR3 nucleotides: TGTGCTAGCTCATCGACAGGGTCGGATTCACCCCTCCACTTT. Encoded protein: CASSSTGSDSPLHF.

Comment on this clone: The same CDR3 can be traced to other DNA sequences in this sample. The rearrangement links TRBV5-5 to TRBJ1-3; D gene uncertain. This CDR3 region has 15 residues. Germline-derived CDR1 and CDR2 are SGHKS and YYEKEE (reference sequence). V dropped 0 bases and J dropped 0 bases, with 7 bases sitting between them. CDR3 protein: CASSLAGSSGNTIYF. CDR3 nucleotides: TGTGCCAGCAGCTTGGCGGGATCCTCTGGAAACACCATATATTTT.

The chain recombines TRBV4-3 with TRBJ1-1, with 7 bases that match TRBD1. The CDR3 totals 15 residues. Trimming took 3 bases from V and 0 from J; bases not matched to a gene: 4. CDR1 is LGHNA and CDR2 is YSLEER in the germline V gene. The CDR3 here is CASSHRQGLNTEAFF. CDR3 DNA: TGCGCCAGCAGCCATCGACAGGGATTGAACACTGAAGCTTTCTTT.

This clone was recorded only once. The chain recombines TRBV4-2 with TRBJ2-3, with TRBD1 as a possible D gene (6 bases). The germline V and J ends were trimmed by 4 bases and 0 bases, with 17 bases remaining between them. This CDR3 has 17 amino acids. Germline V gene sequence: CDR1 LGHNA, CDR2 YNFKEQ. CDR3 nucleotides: TGTGCCAGCAGCCCCCTCGGACAGTCCGGGAGCACAGATACGCAGTATTTT. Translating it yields CASSPLGQSGSTDTQYF.

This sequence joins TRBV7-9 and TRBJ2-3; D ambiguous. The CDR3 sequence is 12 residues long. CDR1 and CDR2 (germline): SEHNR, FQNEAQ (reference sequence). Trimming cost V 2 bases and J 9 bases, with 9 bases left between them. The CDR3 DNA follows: TGTGCCAGCAGCTTATCTCTAGAAACGCAGTATTTT. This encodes CASSLSLETQYF.

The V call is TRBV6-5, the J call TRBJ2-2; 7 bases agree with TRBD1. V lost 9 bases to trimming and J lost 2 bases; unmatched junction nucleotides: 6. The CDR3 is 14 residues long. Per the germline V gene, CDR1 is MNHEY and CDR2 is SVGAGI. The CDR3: CASKYRGNTGELFF. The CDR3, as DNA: TGTGCCAGTAAATACAGGGGTAACACCGGGGAGCTGTTTTTT.

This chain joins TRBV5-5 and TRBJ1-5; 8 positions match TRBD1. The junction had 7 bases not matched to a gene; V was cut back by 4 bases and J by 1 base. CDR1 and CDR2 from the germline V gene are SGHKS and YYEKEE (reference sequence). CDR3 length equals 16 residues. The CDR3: CASSARTGRSNQPQHF. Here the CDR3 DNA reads TGTGCCAGCAGCGCACGGACAGGGAGAAGCAATCAGCCCCAGCATTTT.

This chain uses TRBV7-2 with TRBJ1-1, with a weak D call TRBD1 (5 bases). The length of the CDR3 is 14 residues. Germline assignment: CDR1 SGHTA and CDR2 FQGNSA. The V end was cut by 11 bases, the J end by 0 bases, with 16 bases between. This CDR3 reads CAVGTGSMNTEAFF. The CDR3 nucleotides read TGTGCCGTAGGAACAGGTTCCATGAACACTGAAGCTTTCTTT. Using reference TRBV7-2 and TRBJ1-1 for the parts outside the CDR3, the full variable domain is GAGVSQSPSNKVTEKGKDVELRCDPISGHTALYWYRQSLGQGLEFLIYFQGNSAPDKSGLPSDRFSAERTGGSVSTLTIQRTQQEDSAVYLCAVGTGSMNTEAFFGQGTRLTVV.

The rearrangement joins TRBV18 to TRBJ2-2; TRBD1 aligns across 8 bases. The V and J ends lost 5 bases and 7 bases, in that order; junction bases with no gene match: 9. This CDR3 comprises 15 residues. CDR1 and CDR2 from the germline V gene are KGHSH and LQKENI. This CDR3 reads CASSSRTGRDGELFF. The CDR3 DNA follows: TGTGCCAGCTCATCCCGGACAGGGCGTGACGGGGAGCTGTTTTTT.

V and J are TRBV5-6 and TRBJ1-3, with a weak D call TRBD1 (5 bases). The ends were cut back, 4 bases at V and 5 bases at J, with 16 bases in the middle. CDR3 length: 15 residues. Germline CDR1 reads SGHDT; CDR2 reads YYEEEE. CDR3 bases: TGTGCCAGCAGCCTAAGGGGAGGCTACCGAAACACCATATATTTT. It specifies CASSLRGGYRNTIYF.

CDR3 in DNA: TGCGCCAGCAGCTTGTTAGGGACAGCCTCCTACGAGCAGTACTTC. Encoded protein: CASSLLGTASYEQYF. The V gene is TRBV5-1, the J gene TRBJ2-7; 7 bases match TRBD1. Trimming removed 1 base from V and 0 bases from J; junction bases left unmatched: 4. This CDR3 has 15 amino acids. From germline, CDR1 is SGHRS and CDR2 YFSETQ.

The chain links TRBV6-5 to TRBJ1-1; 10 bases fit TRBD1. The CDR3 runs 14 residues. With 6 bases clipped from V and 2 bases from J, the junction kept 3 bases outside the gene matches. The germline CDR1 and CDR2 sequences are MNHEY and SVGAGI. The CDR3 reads CASSSTGGNTEAFF. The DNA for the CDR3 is TGTGCCAGCAGCTCGACAGGGGGCAACACTGAAGCTTTCTTT.

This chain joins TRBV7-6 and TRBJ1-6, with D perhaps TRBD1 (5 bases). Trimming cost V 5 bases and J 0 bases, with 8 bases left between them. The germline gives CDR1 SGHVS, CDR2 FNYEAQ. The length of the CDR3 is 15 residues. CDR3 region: CASSRDSSYNSPLHF. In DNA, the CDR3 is TGTGCCAGCAGCCGCGACAGCTCCTATAATTCACCCCTCCACTTT.

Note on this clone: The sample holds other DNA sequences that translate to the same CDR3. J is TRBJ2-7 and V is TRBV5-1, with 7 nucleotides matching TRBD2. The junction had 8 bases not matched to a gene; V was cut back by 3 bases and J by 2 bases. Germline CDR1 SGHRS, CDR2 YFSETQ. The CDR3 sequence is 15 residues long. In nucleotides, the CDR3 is TGCGCCAGCAGCTCGACCGGGACTACGACCTACGAGCAGTACTTC. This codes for CASSSTGTTTYEQYF. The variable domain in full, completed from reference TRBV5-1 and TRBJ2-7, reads KAGVTQTPRYLIKTRGQQVTLSCSPISGHRSVSWYQQTPGQGLQFLFEYFSETQRNKGNFPGRFSGRQFSNSRSEMNVSTLELGDSALYLCASSSTGTTTYEQYFGPGTRLTVT.